The next 3 T cell receptor beta chains were all read from a single sample in a study of T cells in Graves' hyperthyroidism and ophthalmopathy. It was RNA transcripts that yielded the amplified TCR beta CDR3 regions. In the first-round RT-PCR of the TCR CDR3, the HTBI primer set was used. Using its own MiXCR run on the multiplex PCR reads, TCRdb lists one record per CDR3 protein. Of hundreds of thousands of distinct CDR3 sequences listed, around a quarter are singletons. Sequencing was carried out using blood. The receptor source for this set is a man aged 45-65 years with Graves' hyperthyroidism.

V is TRBV24-1 and J is TRBJ1-2, with D possibly matching TRBD1 (5 bases). V gave up 7 bases and J gave up 5 bases, with 16 bases separating them. The CDR3 has 14 residues. Per the germline V gene, CDR1 is KGHDR and CDR2 is SFDVKD. CDR3 protein: CATSAASGTYGYTF. CDR3 bases: TGTGCCACCAGCGCGGCCTCCGGGACTTATGGCTACACCTTC.

The chain uses TRBV5-1 and TRBJ1-6; no clear D gene. The CDR3 runs 14 residues. Trimming took off 0 bases at V and 7 bases at J, with 8 bases between the two ends. Per germline, CDR1 SGHRS and CDR2 YFSETQ. The CDR3 nucleotides are TGCGCCAGCAGCTTGGCACTCACAAATTCACCCCTCCACTTT. Translating it yields CASSLALTNSPLHF. The complete variable domain, with remaining parts taken from reference TRBV5-1 and TRBJ1-6, reads KAGVTQTPRYLIKTRGQQVTLSCSPISGHRSVSWYQQTPGQGLQFLFEYFSETQRNKGNFPGRFSGRQFSNSRSEMNVSTLELGDSALYLCASSLALTNSPLHFGNGTRLTVT.

Only a few counts were recorded for this clonotype. The chain has TRBV7-9 and TRBJ2-3; D is possibly TRBD2 (6 bases). The germline gives CDR1 SEHNR, CDR2 FQNEAQ (reference sequence). The CDR3 spans 13 residues. V was clipped by 8 bases and J by 10 bases, with 19 bases between them. CDR3 DNA sequence: TGTGCCAGCGGTCCCCTAGCGCCCTTTGCGCAGTATTTT. Its protein product is CASGPLAPFAQYF. The complete variable domain, with remaining parts taken from reference TRBV7-9 and TRBJ2-3, reads DTGVSQNPRHKITKRGQNVTFRCDPISEHNRLYWYRQTLGQGPEFLTYFQNEAQLEKSRLLSDRFSAERPKGSFSTLEIQRTEQGDSAMYLCASGPLAPFAQYFGPGTRLTVL.